These T cell receptor beta chains were read from a single sample in a study of PD-1 blockade in classical Hodgkin lymphoma. TCRdb's copy holds only in-frame clones and misses some; the assay was immunoSEQ multiplex PCR. Of about 2,800 clones in the sample, 74% were seen once. The material sequenced was CD8+ T cells from blood, taken at baseline. Every receptor here comes from a human donor with classical Hodgkin lymphoma. The CDR3 runs from the conserved cysteine through the conserved F or W. The D gene is left open where the match is weak. The listing skips clone size in some rows; elsewhere it reads once, few, many or a size class.

j_call d_call clone_size v_call cdr3_aa cdr3_nt
TRBJ1-5 NA NA TRBV23-1 CASSQSRGRQSAPAF TGCGCCAGCAGTCAATCGAGAGGGAGGCAATCAGCCCCAGCATTT
TRBJ2-7 TRBD2 NA TRBV7-2 CASSLSSGSGGAGQYF TGTGCCAGCAGCTTATCCTCAGGGAGCGGGGGGGCTGGGCAGTACTTC
TRBJ1-1 NA NA TRBV6-6 CASSYLQAPSSGVSFF TGTGCCAGCAGTTATCTGCAGGCGCCTTCTTCCGGGGTATCTTTCTTT
TRBJ2-7 TRBD2 NA TRBV6-1 CASSETSAQGLAGGSYEQYF TGTGCCAGCAGTGAAACGAGCGCTCAGGGACTAGCGGGGGGATCCTACGAGCAGTACTTC
TRBJ2-7 TRBD1 NA TRBV5-4 CASSPGQGGYEQYF TGTGCCAGCAGCCCGGGACAGGGTGGGTACGAGCAGTACTTC
TRBJ2-1 NA NA TRBV6-4 CASSGSSGADEQFF TGTGCCAGCAGTGGGTCCAGTGGGGCGGATGAGCAGTTCTTC
TRBJ1-6 NA NA TRBV4-3 CASSQFGGSSPLHF TGCGCCAGCAGCCAATTTGGAGGGAGTTCACCCCTCCACTTT
TRBJ2-7 TRBD1 NA TRBV13 CASSPRSAGGWYEQYF TGTGCCAGCAGCCCCCGGTCAGCAGGGGGTTGGTACGAGCAGTACTTC
TRBJ2-7 NA NA TRBV7-9 CASSPAAKGSGYTYEQYF TGTGCCAGCAGCCCCGCCGCGAAGGGGAGTGGCTATACCTACGAGCAGTACTTC
TRBJ2-1 TRBD1 once TRBV7-9 CASSFAPQGVIYNEQFF TGTGCCAGCAGCTTTGCCCCACAGGGGGTTATCTACAATGAGCAGTTCTTC
TRBJ1-4 TRBD1 NA TRBV4-1 CASSQGQGAGNEKLFF TGCGCCAGCAGCCAAGGACAGGGGGCTGGTAATGAAAAACTGTTTTTT